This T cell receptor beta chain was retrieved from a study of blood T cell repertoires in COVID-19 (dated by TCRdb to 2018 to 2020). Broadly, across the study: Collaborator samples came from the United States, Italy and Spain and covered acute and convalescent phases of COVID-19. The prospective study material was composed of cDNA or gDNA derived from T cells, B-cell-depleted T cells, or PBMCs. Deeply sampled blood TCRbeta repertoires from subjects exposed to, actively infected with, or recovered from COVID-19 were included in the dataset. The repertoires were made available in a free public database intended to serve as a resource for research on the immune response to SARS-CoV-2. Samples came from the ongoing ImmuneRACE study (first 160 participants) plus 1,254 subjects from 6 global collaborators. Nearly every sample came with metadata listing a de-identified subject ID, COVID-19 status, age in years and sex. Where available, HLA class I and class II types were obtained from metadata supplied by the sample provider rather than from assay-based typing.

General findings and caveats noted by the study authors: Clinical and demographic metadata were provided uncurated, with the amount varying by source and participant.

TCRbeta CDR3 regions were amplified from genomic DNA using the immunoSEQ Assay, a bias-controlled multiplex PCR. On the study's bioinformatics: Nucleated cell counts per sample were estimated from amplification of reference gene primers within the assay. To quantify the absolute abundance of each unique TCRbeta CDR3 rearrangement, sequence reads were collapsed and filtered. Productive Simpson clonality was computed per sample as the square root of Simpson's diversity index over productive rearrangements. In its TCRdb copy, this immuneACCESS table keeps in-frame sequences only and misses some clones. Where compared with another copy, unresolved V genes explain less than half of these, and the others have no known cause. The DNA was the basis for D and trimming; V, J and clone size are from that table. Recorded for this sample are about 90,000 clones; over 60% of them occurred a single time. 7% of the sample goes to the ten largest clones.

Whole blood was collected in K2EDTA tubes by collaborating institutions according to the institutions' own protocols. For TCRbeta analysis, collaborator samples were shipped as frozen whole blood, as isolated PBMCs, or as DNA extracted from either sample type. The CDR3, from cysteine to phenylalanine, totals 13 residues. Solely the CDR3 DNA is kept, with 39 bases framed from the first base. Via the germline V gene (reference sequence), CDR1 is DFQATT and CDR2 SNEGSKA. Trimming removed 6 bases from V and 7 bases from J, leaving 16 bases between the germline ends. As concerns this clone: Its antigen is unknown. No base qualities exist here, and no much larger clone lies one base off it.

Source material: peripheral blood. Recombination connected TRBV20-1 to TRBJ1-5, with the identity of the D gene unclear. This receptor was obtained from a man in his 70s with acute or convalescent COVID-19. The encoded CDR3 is CSASGGSEQPQHF. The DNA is TGCAGTGCGAGTGGAGGGAGCGAACAGCCCCAGCATTTT.